The entry that follows covers one T cell receptor beta chain sequence. What it binds is unknown. The data belong to a study of pediatric ulcerative colitis. The repertoire was sequenced with immunoSEQ multiplex PCR; TCRdb's copy has only in-frame clones and lacks some. The sample yields 32,000 or so clones, about four fifths seen once. The CDR3 loop spans 14 amino acids. Trimming took 0 bases from V and 7 from J, leaving 12 bases between them. Germline CDR1 SGHTA, CDR2 FQGTGA. The study, taken as a whole, reports: A couple of rectal CDR3 clonotypes occurred in all ulcerative colitis patients. Rectal repertoires separated controls, mild-moderate and acute severe colitis. Ulcerative colitis patients shared more blood-rectal clones than controls.

The gene calls are TRBV7-3 and TRBJ1-1; TRBD1 is a possible D gene (5 bases). This TCR came from a boy aged 5 to 17 with severe ulcerative colitis. Sequenced input: blood. Here the CDR3 DNA reads TGTGCCAGCAGCTTAACCGGCAGGGAAGGTGAAGCTTTCTTT. It yields the protein CASSLTGREGEAFF.